The 29 T cell receptor beta chains below were found in one sample sequenced in a study of response to subunit inactivated influenza vaccine. TCRdb independently ran MiXCR on the RT-PCR reads; one entry per CDR3 protein. The sample carries about 580,000 distinct CDR3 sequences, less than 15% recorded once. This sample comprised PBMCs from blood, obtained about 11 days after vaccination. These receptor sequences come from a man between 45 and 60 years old who received an inactivated influenza vaccine.

This clonotype was observed a handful of times. V is TRBV12-3 or TRBV12-4 and J is TRBJ2-5; D call uncertain. CDR3 length equals 12 residues. Deletions cut 6 bases from V and 0 bases from J, with 5 bases between. The chain's CDR3 is CASSKYQETQYF. CDR3 coding DNA: TGTGCCAGCAGCAAGTACCAAGAGACCCAGTACTTC.

J is TRBJ1-2 and V is TRBV3-1, with D possibly matching TRBD1 (5 bases). The germline gives CDR1 LGHDT, CDR2 YNNKEL (reference sequence). V gave up 1 base and J gave up 5 bases, with 11 bases separating them. This CDR3 is built from 14 residues. This CDR3 reads CASSQGTRIYGYTF. CDR3 nucleotides: TGTGCCAGCAGCCAAGGGACAAGGATTTATGGCTACACCTTC.

In the case of this clonotype: One junction end disagrees with the germline gene, perhaps due to a read error. The J gene is TRBJ2-3, the V gene TRBV20-1; the D gene is possibly TRBD2 (7 bases). CDR1 DFQATT and CDR2 SNEGSKA come from the germline V gene (reference sequence). The CDR3 has 17 amino acids. The CDR3 coding sequence is TGCACTGCTAGAAGGTCTCGGGGGGCGGTGGGCACAGATACGCAGTATTTT. It is translated as CTARRSRGAVGTDTQYF.

This clonotype was found a few times. This chain connects TRBV5-1 to TRBJ1-4, with no clear D. The V end was cut by 1 base, the J end by 7 bases, with 8 bases between. This CDR3 has 13 residues. The germline CDR1 and CDR2 sequences are SGHRS and YFSETQ. The CDR3 sequence: CASSLSTGEKLFF. DNA for the CDR3: TGCGCCAGCAGCTTGTCCACCGGTGAAAAACTGTTTTTT.

The chain uses TRBV6-1 and TRBJ2-3; 10 nucleotides agree with TRBD2. V shed 3 bases and J 3 bases; nucleotides not matched to a gene: 3. The length of the CDR3 is 15 residues. Germline CDR1 is MNHNS and CDR2 is SASEGT. DNA of the CDR3: TGTGCCAGCAGTGATAGCGGGGGGTTTACAGATACGCAGTATTTT. Amino acids: CASSDSGGFTDTQYF.

This clonotype was seen a handful of times. The chain links TRBV29-1 to TRBJ2-3; 9 nucleotides align to TRBD2. CDR1 is SQVTM, CDR2 ANQGSEA, per germline. The CDR3 covers 17 residues. J gave up 0 bases and V 2 bases, and 9 bases lay outside the gene matches. CDR3 sequence (DNA): TGCAGCGTTGAACCCCCAGCGGGAGGCCCTAGCACAGATACGCAGTATTTT. This gives the protein CSVEPPAGGPSTDTQYF.

This chain connects TRBV5-1 to TRBJ2-2, with D possibly called TRBD1 or TRBD2 (5 bases each). The CDR3 contains 14 residues. V was clipped by 4 bases and J by 4 bases, with 11 bases between them. Per the germline V gene, CDR1 is SGHRS and CDR2 is YFSETQ. The CDR3 bases are TGCGCCAGCAGCGGCCGGGACGCCACCGGGGAGCTGTTTTTT. This encodes CASSGRDATGELFF.

This clonotype was observed many times. V and J are TRBV5-1 and TRBJ1-2; D possibly corresponds to TRBD1 (5 bases). V lost 2 bases, J lost 0 bases, and 11 bases lay in between. The CDR3 has 15 residues. Germline V CDR1 and CDR2: SGHRS, YFSETQ. The CDR3 is CASSFSPGTNYGYTF. CDR3 nucleotides: TGCGCCAGCAGCTTTTCTCCAGGGACTAACTATGGCTACACCTTC.

This clonotype was seen ten or more times. V and J are TRBV18 and TRBJ2-7; a possible D gene is TRBD1 (6 bases). In germline, CDR1 is KGHSH, CDR2 LQKENI. The CDR3 loop spans 16 amino acids. V gave up 0 bases and J gave up 0 bases, with 12 bases separating them. CDR3 amino acids: CASSPPRLGASYEQYF. The CDR3, as DNA: TGTGCCAGCTCACCACCGAGGTTGGGGGCCTCCTACGAGCAGTACTTC.

The table lists this clonotype with a few counts. CDR3 sequence: CASSGGPSSYNEQFF. The CDR3 region has the DNA TGTGCCAGCAGTGGAGGTCCTAGCTCCTACAATGAGCAGTTCTTC. The V and J genes are TRBV25-1 and TRBJ2-1; D is uncertain. Trimming shortened V by 4 bases and J by 0 bases, and 10 bases separated the two germline ends. This CDR3 region has 15 residues. Germline CDR1 MGHDK, CDR2 SYGVNS.

This clonotype was observed a few times. The chain joins TRBV6-2 or TRBV6-3 to TRBJ2-4; D is unclear. V gave up 1 base and J gave up 1 base, with 11 bases separating them. There are 16 residues in the CDR3. Germline CDR1 and CDR2: MNHEY and SVGEGT. CDR3 amino acids: CASSYFDTAAKNIQYF. CDR3 sequence (DNA): TGTGCCAGCAGTTACTTCGACACGGCCGCCAAAAACATTCAGTACTTC.

This clonotype was detected a few times. V gene TRBV5-6 combines with J gene TRBJ2-7; 10 nucleotides match TRBD1. Looked up from germline, CDR1 is SGHDT and CDR2 is YYEEEE. V lost 4 bases and J lost 5; bases outside the gene matches: 15. The CDR3 totals 17 residues. Here the CDR3 reads CASSLKYRRDRGHEQYF. Here the CDR3 DNA reads TGTGCCAGCAGCCTAAAATACCGGAGGGACAGGGGCCACGAGCAGTACTTC.

This clonotype has more than one count but fewer than ten. V is TRBV4-3 and J is TRBJ2-5, with no clear D. CDR1 and CDR2 (germline): LGHNA, YSLEER. The CDR3 has 15 residues. V was cut by 0 bases and J by 6 bases, with 14 bases left in between. The CDR3 sequence is CASSQDLDGWKTQYF. DNA for the CDR3: TGCGCCAGCAGCCAAGATCTCGACGGGTGGAAGACCCAGTACTTC.

The chain carries TRBV28 and TRBJ2-3, with TRBD1 as a possible D gene (6 bases). The CDR3 has 13 amino acids. CDR1 and CDR2 from the germline V gene are MDHEN and SYDVKM. The CDR3, as DNA: TGTCACACCCAGGACAGCAGCACAGATACGCAGTATTTT. As protein: CHTQDSSTDTQYF.

Many counts were recorded for this clonotype. This chain joins TRBV11-2 and TRBJ2-3; D tentatively reads TRBD1 or TRBD2 (5 bases each). V lost 2 bases, J lost 2 bases, and 8 bases lay in between. Germline V gives CDR1 SGHAT, CDR2 FQNNGV. The CDR3 sequence is 14 residues long. CDR3 region: CASSLWGITDTQYF. DNA for the CDR3: TGTGCCAGCAGCTTATGGGGGATCACAGATACGCAGTATTTT. The full variable domain, with the rest looked up from reference TRBV11-2 and TRBJ2-3, is EAGVAQSPRYKIIEKRQSVAFWCNPISGHATLYWYQQILGQGPKLLIQFQNNGVVDDSQLPKDRFSAERLKGVDSTLKIQPAKLEDSAVYLCASSLWGITDTQYFGPGTRLTVL.

This clonotype was counted at least ten times. The chain recombines TRBV29-1 with TRBJ1-2, with 9 bases aligning to TRBD1. The trim removed 4 bases at V and 5 bases at J, leaving 2 bases unmatched. Germline CDR1 and CDR2: SQVTM and ANQGSEA. The CDR3 sequence is 12 residues long. In DNA form, the CDR3 reads TGCAGCGTTGGGGACAGGGCATATGGCTACACCTTC. It codes for CSVGDRAYGYTF.

This chain uses TRBV5-1 with TRBJ1-1, with no clear D. The CDR3 consists of 15 residues. CDR1 is SGHRS, CDR2 YFSETQ, per germline. The V end was cut by 0 bases, the J end by 6 bases, with 15 bases between. The CDR3 DNA sequence: TGCGCCAGCAGCTTGGAATGGGGAGGGCAGCCTGAAGCTTTCTTT. This gives the protein CASSLEWGGQPEAFF.

This clonotype showed up many times. The rearrangement joins TRBV5-6 to TRBJ2-1; 11 bases agree with TRBD2. J gave up 4 bases and V 4 bases, and 10 bases lay outside the gene matches. This CDR3 comprises 17 residues. Germline CDR1 reads SGHDT; CDR2 reads YYEEEE. The CDR3 DNA sequence: TGTGCCAGCAGCCAACTAGCGGGAGCACAAAGATACAATGAGCAGTTCTTC. Translated, it gives CASSQLAGAQRYNEQFF.

Note on this clonotype: Germline is not matched at one junction end, which may reflect a read error. The chain combines TRBV12-3 or TRBV12-4 with TRBJ2-3, with TRBD2 as a possible D gene (6 bases). The CDR3 loop spans 15 amino acids. As DNA, the CDR3 is TGTGTCAGCAGTTGGAGGAGGGCCGGGACAGATACGCAGTATTTT. It specifies CVSSWRRAGTDTQYF.

This clonotype was seen more than once but under ten times. The chain couples TRBV6-1 to TRBJ1-5; D may be TRBD1 (5 bases). V was trimmed by 1 base and J by 7 bases, leaving 11 bases between them. The CDR3 runs 14 residues. Germline lookup yields CDR1 MNHNS and CDR2 SASEGT. The CDR3 is CASSEGAGWQPQHF. DNA of the CDR3: TGTGCCAGCAGTGAAGGGGCAGGGTGGCAGCCCCAGCATTTT.

Worth noting for this clonotype: Possible read error: a much larger clone is one base away. The V and J genes are TRBV5-1 and TRBJ2-3; D may be TRBD2 (6 bases). This CDR3 spans 15 amino acids. CDR1 SGHRS and CDR2 YFSETQ come from the germline V gene. The CDR3 sequence is CASSSIFSGTGTQYF. The CDR3, as DNA: TGCGCCAGCAGCTCCATTTTTAGCGGCACAGGTACGCAGTATTTT.

The CDR3 protein is CSATPGQGADQPQHF. CDR3 DNA sequence: TGCAGTGCTACCCCGGGACAGGGGGCTGATCAGCCCCAGCATTTT. J is TRBJ1-5 and V is TRBV20-1; the match to TRBD1 covers 12 bases. Germline V lookup: CDR1 DFQATT, CDR2 SNEGSKA (reference sequence). J was trimmed by 5 bases and V by 4 bases; bases with no gene match: 6. The length of the CDR3 is 15 residues.

The CDR3 sequence is CASSQARVVNTEAFF. CDR3 coding DNA: TGTGCCAGCAGCCAAGCCAGGGTGGTGAACACTGAAGCTTTCTTT. The chain has TRBV3-1 and TRBJ1-1, with D tentatively TRBD1 (5 bases). V shed 1 base and J shed 0 bases, with 9 bases lying between them. CDR3 length: 15 residues. CDR1 and CDR2 (germline): LGHDT, YNNKEL (reference sequence). The full variable domain, completed using reference TRBV3-1 and TRBJ1-1, is DTAVSQTPKYLVTQMGNDKSIKCEQNLGHDTMYWYKQDSKKFLKIMFSYNNKELIINETVPNRFSPKSPDKAHLNLHINSLELGDSAVYFCASSQARVVNTEAFFGQGTRLTVV.

In this sample, this clonotype turned up a few times. This chain links TRBV6-1 with TRBJ2-1; 13 bases agree with TRBD2. The trim removed 6 bases at V and 4 bases at J, leaving 15 bases unmatched. CDR3 length: 19 amino acids. Germline V gives CDR1 MNHNS, CDR2 SASEGT. CDR3 loop: CASRKRHQLAGGLYNEQFF. In DNA, the CDR3 is TGTGCCAGCAGAAAGAGACACCAACTAGCGGGGGGGCTGTACAATGAGCAGTTCTTC.

CDR3 amino acids: CATSRPGRNTEAFF. CDR3 bases: TGTGCCACCAGCAGACCCGGCAGGAACACTGAAGCTTTCTTT. The chain has TRBV15 and TRBJ1-1; D is undetermined. Trimming cost V 2 bases and J 1 base, with 8 bases left between them. The CDR3 spans 14 residues. Germline V gene data show CDR1 as LNHNV and CDR2 as YYDKDF (reference sequence).

In its sample, this clonotype was seen a few times. J is TRBJ2-7 and V is TRBV7-9; D gene uncertain. V dropped 5 bases and J dropped 3 bases, with 20 bases sitting between them. Germline V gene data show CDR1 as SEHNR and CDR2 as FQNEAQ (reference sequence). This CDR3 is built from 16 residues. CDR3 coding DNA: TGTGCCAGCAGCCCGGTTGGACCACAAGGTCGCTACGAGCAGTACTTC. Translation: CASSPVGPQGRYEQYF.

This clonotype has at least ten counts. This rearrangement joins TRBV7-2 to TRBJ2-1; D uncertain. The V end was cut by 1 base, the J end by 3 bases, with 7 bases between. Germline CDR1 is SGHTA and CDR2 is FQGNSA. The CDR3 length is 14 residues. Here the CDR3 reads CASSLDPGYNEQFF. In DNA, the CDR3 is TGTGCCAGCAGCTTAGACCCGGGCTACAATGAGCAGTTCTTC.

This clonotype was recorded a few times. The rearrangement uses TRBV10-3 and TRBJ1-1, with TRBD1 as a possible D gene (6 bases). The germline V gene has CDR1 ENHRY and CDR2 SYGVKD. V lost 0 bases to trimming and J lost 4 bases, with 12 bases between them. The CDR3 sequence is 15 residues long. The CDR3 sequence is CAISESPGVGTEAFF. The CDR3 DNA reads TGTGCCATCAGTGAGTCGCCAGGGGTGGGCACTGAAGCTTTCTTT.

V is TRBV7-6 and J is TRBJ2-5, with D maybe TRBD1 (6 bases). Germline values: CDR1 SGHVS, CDR2 FNYEAQ. The CDR3 runs 17 residues. The V end lost 6 bases, the J end lost 1 base, and 21 bases lay between the germline ends. The DNA of the CDR3 is TGTGCCAGCAGGGGCCCCATACAGGGTGGGGGCCAAGAGACCCAGTACTTC. Protein product: CASRGPIQGGGQETQYF.